This TCR beta chain was profiled in a study of T cell responses to AZD1222 COVID-19 vaccine. Profiling relied on immunoSEQ multiplex PCR, and the TCRdb table lists in-frame clones only, not all of them. The table has 100,000 or so clones, about 87% seen once. This CDR3 has 14 residues. CDR1 is MDHEN, CDR2 SYDVKM, per germline. V was trimmed by 1 base and J by 3 bases, leaving 10 bases between them. Sequences were derived from peripheral blood, sampled on day 0 of AZD1222 vaccination. The chain carries TRBV28 and TRBJ2-7, with D possibly matching TRBD2 (6 bases). This receptor was identified in an adult in good health. In nucleotides, the CDR3 is TGTGCCAGCAGTTTATTCGGCGGGATCTACGAGCAGTACTTC. As protein: CASSLFGGIYEQYF.